This T cell receptor beta chain was found in a study of cytomegalovirus exposure and HLA in healthy donors. Whole-study results and caveats: High specificity and sensitivity for cytomegalovirus status were reported for the classifier. Per a later analysis, about 18,000 TCR beta sequences showed association with HLA alleles at 0.05 false discovery rate.

On this clone: Its antigen is not identified.

The CDR3 loop spans 11 amino acids. Germline values: CDR1 SGHNT, CDR2 YYREEE (reference sequence). Donors were nominally healthy when sampled, though unrecorded immune exposures were likely. Researchers ran the PCR with 60 Vbeta and 13 Jbeta primers. Sequencing was performed with immunoSEQ multiplex PCR; in TCRdb, only in-frame clones are kept and a portion is missing. The sample lists around 200,000 clones; 70% to 80% were seen once. V gene TRBV5-4 combines with J gene TRBJ1-2; D is unresolved. Sequencing used PBMCs. The receptor was derived from a girl aged 2 to 9 in good health and CMV-seronegative. The CDR3 nucleotides read TGTGCTTTTTCTTCGGTCGCGGGCTACACCTTC. Translated, it gives CAFSSVAGYTF.